The T cell receptor (beta chain) described here comes from a study of blood T cell repertoires in COVID-19 (dated by TCRdb to about 2020). Turning to the overall study: Collaborator samples came from the United States, Italy and Spain and covered acute and convalescent phases of COVID-19. The prospective study material was composed of cDNA or gDNA derived from T cells, B-cell-depleted T cells, or PBMCs. Deeply sampled blood TCRbeta repertoires from subjects exposed to, actively infected with, or recovered from COVID-19 were included in the dataset. The repertoires were released in a freely available public database intended as a resource for research on the immune response to SARS-CoV-2. Samples came from the ongoing ImmuneRACE study (first 160 participants) plus 1,254 subjects from 6 global collaborators. A de-identified subject ID, COVID-19 status, age in years and sex were almost always included in the sample metadata. Where available, HLA class I and class II types were obtained from metadata supplied by the sample provider rather than from assay-based typing. Summary of the overall study and its limitations: The amount of clinical and demographic metadata varied by source and participant and was provided uncurated.

Concerning this clone itself: Its binding antigen is unknown. Per-base qualities were not stored, and no clone one base away is much larger.

The CDR3, cysteine through phenylalanine, is 15 amino acids long. The DNA shown is the 45-base CDR3, in frame from base 1. The germline V gene provides CDR1 SGHRS and CDR2 YFSETQ. From V the trimming removes 8 bases and from J it removes 7 bases, while the gene matches leave 13 bases of the junction unaccounted for. The immunoSEQ Assay, a bias-controlled multiplex PCR, was used to amplify TCRbeta CDR3 regions from genomic DNA. In the paper's pipeline: Within the assay, amplification of reference gene primers was used to estimate how many nucleated cells each sample contained. To quantify the absolute abundance of each unique TCRbeta CDR3 rearrangement, sequence reads were collapsed and filtered. For each sample, productive Simpson clonality was calculated as the square root of Simpson's diversity index across productive rearrangements. What TCRdb holds here is the immuneACCESS table cut down to in-frame rearrangements. Part of the clones is not present; checked against another copy, under half of the missing clones reflect an unresolved V gene, and the others are unexplained. D and trimming come from the DNA, and the V and J calls and clone size come from that table. For this sample there are roughly 200,000 clones; roughly 88% appear just once. 3.3% of the sample is in the top ten clones.

Each collaborating institution followed its own protocols to collect whole blood in K2EDTA tubes. For TCRbeta analysis, collaborators shipped samples in one of three forms: frozen whole blood, isolated PBMCs, or DNA extracted from either of those sample types. The specimen was peripheral blood. The TCR was taken from a man aged 55 to 70 with acute or convalescent COVID-19. The V and J segments used are TRBV5-1 and TRBJ2-1; TRBD1 matches 9 bases in the middle. The CDR3 is CASSNGDRERNEQFF. The nucleotide sequence is given as TGCGCCAGTTCTAACGGGGACAGGGAGAGGAATGAGCAGTTCTTC.